This T cell receptor (beta chain) is from a study of shared clonotypes between healthy human individuals. Memory CD4+ cells were the fraction left after CD45RA+ naive selection. Germline assignment: CDR1 SEHNR and CDR2 FQNEAQ (reference sequence). The CDR3 loop spans 13 amino acids. V dropped 5 bases and J dropped 5 bases, with 12 bases sitting between them. An assay was performed, and its level was deep. Per sorted-subset replicate PCR, input was 200 to 250 ng DNA, representing around 29,000 T cell genomes. The data were produced by immunoSEQ multiplex PCR, yet TCRdb's version contains in-frame clones alone and is incomplete. The sample carries roughly 1,100,000 clones, about 75% recorded once.

The clonotype was recovered from a young man in good health. Source material: memory CD4+ T cells sorted from blood. This sample's subset: CD45RA-negative fraction. The chain joins TRBV7-9 to TRBJ1-2; D remains unclear. Here the CDR3 DNA reads TGTGCCAGCAGCCCCGACGGAGAGTATGGCTACACCTTC. The encoded protein is CASSPDGEYGYTF.